The TCR beta chain under discussion was sequenced for a study of blood T cells in healthy people across ages. J gave up 7 bases and V 5 bases, and 8 bases lay outside the gene matches. Germline V gene data show CDR1 as MNHEY and CDR2 as SMNVEV (reference sequence). The CDR3 contains 14 residues. Sample-barcoded 5' priming and a J-beta primer mix drove a second PCR of about 6 to 11 cycles. A single record per CDR3 protein comes from TCRdb applying MiXCR to the 5' RACE reads. The sample shows around 1,900,000 distinct CDR3 sequences, about 39% of them seen only once. The chain carries TRBV27 and TRBJ1-5; 7 bases align to TRBD1. The source material was blood. This TCR derives from a human donor in good health. As DNA, the CDR3 is TGTGCCAGCAGTCCTGGGACAGTTGGCCAGCCCCAGCATTTT. Protein sequence: CASSPGTVGQPQHF.